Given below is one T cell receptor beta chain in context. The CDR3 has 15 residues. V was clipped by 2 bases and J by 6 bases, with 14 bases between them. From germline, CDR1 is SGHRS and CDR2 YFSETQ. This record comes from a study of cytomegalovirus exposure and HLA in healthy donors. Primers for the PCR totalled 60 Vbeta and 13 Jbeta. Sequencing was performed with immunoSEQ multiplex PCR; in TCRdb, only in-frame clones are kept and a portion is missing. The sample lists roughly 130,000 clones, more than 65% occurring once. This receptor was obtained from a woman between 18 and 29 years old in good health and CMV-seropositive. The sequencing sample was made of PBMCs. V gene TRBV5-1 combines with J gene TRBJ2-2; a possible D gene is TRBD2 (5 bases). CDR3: CASSFWELGAGELFF. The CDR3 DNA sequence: TGCGCCAGCAGCTTTTGGGAGCTCGGTGCCGGGGAGCTGTTTTTT.